This T cell receptor (beta chain) came from a study of Tregs in tolerant kidney transplant recipients. Study-wide points: Few patients were studied, so findings need validation in larger groups. Activated donor B cell expansion appeared to reveal the most relevant donor-specific TCRbeta repertoire. Biological reproducibility was not directly addressed in this study.

CD4+CD25+CD127- Tregs, CD4+CD25- non-Tregs, CD4 and CD8 cells were sorted. The table came from immunoSEQ multiplex PCR; TCRdb's copy has only in-frame clones and leaves some out. The sample consists of about 240,000 clones, 80% to 85% of them appearing once. The CDR3 spans 13 residues. Trimming took off 3 bases at V and 7 bases at J, with 12 bases between the two ends. CDR1 MGHDK and CDR2 SYGVNS come from the germline V gene. About this clone itself: Its specificity is unknown.

The rearrangement uses TRBV25-1 and TRBJ1-1; a possible D gene is TRBD1 (6 bases). The source material was CD4+ T cells from blood. The clonotype was recovered from a human donor in good health. The DNA for the CDR3 is TGTGCCAGCAGTGACATAGGAGGGGGTGAAGCTTTCTTT. It codes for CASSDIGGGEAFF.